Reported below is one T cell receptor (beta chain). Its antigen is not yet known. It may be a read error: a sequence one base away is much more abundant. These data originate in a study of T cells in Graves' hyperthyroidism and ophthalmopathy (dated by TCRdb to 2018 to 2020). In terms of the full investigation: TCR V-J signatures able to tell the groups apart were searched for in a discovery cohort of 90 to 100 patients, of whom over 40 had Graves' ophthalmopathy and roughly 57 had stable Graves' hyperthyroidism. An independent validation cohort of under 20 hyperthyroidism patients and more than 15 patients who later progressed to ophthalmopathy tested prospective prediction of ophthalmopathy. For training and testing, the 100 or so patients in the discovery cohort were randomly divided in a 7:3 ratio. In roughly six Graves' hyperthyroidism patients, the study also compared T-cell repertoires from thyroid tissue with T-cell repertoires from blood. Once sampling was done, hyperthyroidism patients were given methimazole at a starting dose of 30 mg daily, whereas ophthalmopathy patients were given high-dose intravenous methylprednisolone. According to the paper, TCR Vbeta CDR3 sequencing was carried out on some 140 peripheral blood samples, which came from over 40 ophthalmopathy, around 74 hyperthyroidism and some 17 progressor patients.

TCR beta CDR3 regions were amplified from RNA transcripts. A first-round RT-PCR of the TCR CDR3 used the HTBI primer set with the Qiagen OneStep RT-PCR kit. Libraries were constructed in a second round of multiplex PCR, after which size selection and purification were carried out. Libraries were sequenced paired-end with 100 bp reads on an Illumina HiSeq2000. In the paper's pipeline: SOAPnuke was used to process the raw data, with reads discarded if the reads contained adapters or uncalled bases, had a mean Phred below 15, or lacked an exact constant-primer or identifier match. COPE v1.2.5 was used to merge high-quality paired reads, and clonotypes were defined as unique nucleotide sequences. MiTCR v1.1 was used to align clonotypes to the IMGT TRBV, TRBD and TRBJ reference segments. Only V-J combinations with frequency above 0.0001, covering 98% to 99.2% of repertoires, were analysed. The TCS score was defined as the ratio of F50 (clonal expansion) to E x V (chaos), calculated using BLOSUM62-based TCRdist between CDR3 peptides within each V-J. Welch's t-statistics and random forest reduced around 510 V-J features to roughly 13, which were used in a naive Bayes classifier (R e1071). The Morisita-Horn index was used to measure how similar the thyroid and blood repertoires were. TCRdb redid the processing of the public reads, applying fastp at Q25 and MiXCR, and retained in-frame beta chains. CDR3 protein duplicates are merged, each entry listing the most common genes and DNA. TCRdb's processing, not the study's, gives the V and J calls here. The sample yields fewer than 750,000 distinct CDR3 sequences; about 45% were counted once. More than 7% of the sample lies in the top ten.

The CDR3 contains 14 residues, cysteine and phenylalanine counted. Only CDR3 DNA is held: 42 bases, read in frame from base 1. CDR1 and CDR2, looked up from the germline V gene, are MNHEY and SVGAGI. A patient counted as having stable Graves' hyperthyroidism if no progression to ophthalmopathy occurred over 18 months of follow-up. The hyperthyroidism patients were between 18 and 65 years old and newly diagnosed, with a disease duration of less than 2 months. Patients with uncontrolled infections, other autoimmune diseases, pregnancy or lactation were excluded. Diagnoses were based on clinical symptoms, serum thyroxine and TRAb, thyroid ultrasound and orbital computed tomography. Total RNA was extracted with Trizol reagent, and quality was checked on an Agilent 2100 Bioanalyzer. Summary of the overall study and its limitations: Most expanded thyroid clonotypes (frequency above 0.001) were also detected in blood, suggesting blood repertoires may reflect thyroid immune responses. Sample size was not statistically predetermined, and blinding of investigators to group allocation was not performed. In validation, the model predicted progression to ophthalmopathy with roughly 70% sensitivity and 72% to 85% specificity, a median of roughly seven months before onset. Ophthalmopathy was separated from stable hyperthyroidism by a 13 V-J signature model, with around 90% sensitivity and approximately 81% specificity obtained in cross-validation and 80%/75% obtained in testing.

Sequencing was done on a sample of peripheral blood or thyroid tissue (not recorded which). This receptor was taken from a woman between 18 and 30 years old with Graves' hyperthyroidism. The chain uses TRBV6-5 and TRBJ1-1; no D gene call is confident. The CDR3 sequence is CASTYGGPNTEASF. In nucleotide form, the sequence is TGTGCCAGCACCTACGGTGGCCCGAACACTGAAGCTTCCTTT.